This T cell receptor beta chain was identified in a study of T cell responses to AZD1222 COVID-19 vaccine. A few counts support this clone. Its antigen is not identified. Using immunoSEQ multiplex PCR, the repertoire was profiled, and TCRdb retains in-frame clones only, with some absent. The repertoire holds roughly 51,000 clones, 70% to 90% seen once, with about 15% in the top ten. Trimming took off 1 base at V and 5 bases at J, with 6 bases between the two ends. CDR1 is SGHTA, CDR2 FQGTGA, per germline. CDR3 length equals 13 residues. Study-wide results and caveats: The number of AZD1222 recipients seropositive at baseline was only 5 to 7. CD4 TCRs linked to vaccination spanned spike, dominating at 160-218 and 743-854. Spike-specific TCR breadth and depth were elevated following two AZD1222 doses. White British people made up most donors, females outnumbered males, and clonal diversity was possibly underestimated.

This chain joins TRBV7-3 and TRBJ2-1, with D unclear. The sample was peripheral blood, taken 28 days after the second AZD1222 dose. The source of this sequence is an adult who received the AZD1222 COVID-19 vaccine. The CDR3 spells CASSLSVNNEQFF. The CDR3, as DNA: TGTGCCAGCAGCTTAAGTGTAAACAATGAGCAGTTCTTC.